This TCR beta chain is drawn from a study of cytomegalovirus exposure and HLA in healthy donors. 13 Jbeta primers and 60 Vbeta primers were used for the PCR. Clones were read by immunoSEQ multiplex PCR, and TCRdb kept only the in-frame ones, dropping some. Of 200,000 to 300,000 clones listed, about 80% are singletons. The germline V and J ends were trimmed by 5 bases and 10 bases, with 23 bases remaining between them. CDR1 is SGHNT, CDR2 YENEEA, per germline. CDR3 length: 15 amino acids. What was sequenced was PBMCs. This TCR derives from a woman between 35 and 50 years old in good health and CMV-seropositive. The chain is built from TRBV11-3 and TRBJ2-5; D is possibly TRBD2 (5 bases). CDR3 DNA: TGTGCCAGCAGCCCCCCGGCAGCTTTAGTCGGGGACCAGTACTTC. Amino acids: CASSPPAALVGDQYF.